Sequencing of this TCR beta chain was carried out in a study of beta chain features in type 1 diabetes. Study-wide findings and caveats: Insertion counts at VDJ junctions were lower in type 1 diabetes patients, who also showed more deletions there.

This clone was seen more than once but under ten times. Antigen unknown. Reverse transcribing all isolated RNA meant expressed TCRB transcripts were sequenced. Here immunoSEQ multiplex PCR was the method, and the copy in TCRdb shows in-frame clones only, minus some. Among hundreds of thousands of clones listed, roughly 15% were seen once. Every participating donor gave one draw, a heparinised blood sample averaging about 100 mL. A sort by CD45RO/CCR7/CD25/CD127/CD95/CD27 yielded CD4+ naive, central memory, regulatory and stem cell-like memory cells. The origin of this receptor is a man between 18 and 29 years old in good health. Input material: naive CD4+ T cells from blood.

This CDR3 reads CASSFEKGRNTEAFF. The CDR3 DNA follows: TGTGCCAGCAGCTTTGAGAAAGGGCGGAACACTGAAGCTTTCTTT. This chain links TRBV7-9 with TRBJ1-1; D not resolved. Trimming stripped 3 bases from V and 1 base from J, with 12 bases between. This CDR3 contains 15 residues. Germline V CDR1 and CDR2: SEHNR, FQNEAQ (reference sequence).